What follows is one T cell receptor beta chain and its context. The data derive from a study of T cell changes during pregnancy in multiple sclerosis. Losses at the gene ends were 4 bases for V and 8 bases for J; bases not matched to a gene: 14. Germline V gene lookup returns CDR1 MGHRA and CDR2 YSYEKL. There are 16 residues in the CDR3. Assay used: immunoSEQ multiplex PCR; TCRdb lists only in-frame clones, some missing. The profile shows about 75,000 clones, about 93% of them singletons. Sample: CD4+ T cells from peripheral blood mononuclear cells, taken after pregnancy. The origin of this receptor is a female donor with multiple sclerosis, enrolled in a pregnancy study. The chain recombines TRBV4-1 with TRBJ2-1, with 7 bases fitting TRBD2. CDR3 coding DNA: TGCGCCAGCAGCCGAATAGCGGGCCTTCGGTCGGATGAGCAGTTCTTC. Translation gives CASSRIAGLRSDEQFF.